These 26 T cell receptor beta chains came from one sample sequenced in a study of shared clonotypes between healthy human individuals. Terminally differentiated effector memory CD45RA+ cells were left out of the naive CD8 fraction, which was CD45RO-negative and positively selected for CCR7. Sequenced by immunoSEQ multiplex PCR; TCRdb stores in-frame clones only, minus some. The table lists a few million clones, 93% of them singletons. Sequenced: naive CD8+ T cells from PBMCs. The source of these receptors is a man between 18 and 29 years old in good health. Some clones in this sample may be carry-over from other donors' samples.

The rearrangement links TRBV18 to TRBJ2-1; weak D call: TRBD2 (6 bases). CDR3 size: 17 residues. Germline V gene data show CDR1 as KGHSH and CDR2 as LQKENI. V lost 0 bases to trimming and J lost 4 bases, with 16 bases between them. CDR3 nucleotide sequence: TGTGCCAGCTCACCACCTGCCCCAGCGGGTGTATACAATGAGCAGTTCTTC. As protein: CASSPPAPAGVYNEQFF. Variable domain in full (rest from reference TRBV18 and TRBJ2-1): NAGVMQNPRHLVRRRGQEARLRCSPMKGHSHVYWYRQLPEEGLKFMVYLQKENIIDESGMPKERFSAEFPKEGPSILRIQQVVRGDSAAYFCASSPPAPAGVYNEQFFGPGTRLTVL.

This clone came up once. V usage is TRBV27 and J usage is TRBJ2-7; 8 bases align to TRBD1. The CDR3 is 16 residues long. The V segment lost 6 bases and the J segment 0 bases; nucleotides outside the gene matches: 10. Per germline, CDR1 MNHEY and CDR2 SMNVEV (reference sequence). CDR3 in amino acids: CASRVKTGGPSYEQYF. CDR3 DNA sequence: TGTGCCAGCAGGGTTAAAACAGGGGGACCCTCCTACGAGCAGTACTTC.

In DNA form, the CDR3 reads TGTGCCATCAGTGAGTCGACTCGTGTTAGCGCGTACTTC. This translates into CAISESTRVSAYF. V and J are TRBV10-3 and TRBJ2-7; TRBD2 is a possible D gene (5 bases). Deletions cut 0 bases from V and 12 bases from J, with 15 bases between. The CDR3 covers 13 residues. Germline lookup yields CDR1 ENHRY and CDR2 SYGVKD.

The chain couples TRBV10-3 to TRBJ2-2; D perhaps matches TRBD1 (6 bases). Germline CDR1 reads ENHRY; CDR2 reads SYGVKD. Trimming removed 3 bases from V and 1 base from J, with 9 bases in between. The CDR3 is 15 amino acids. The DNA for the CDR3 is TGTGCCATCAGTGAAGGGACATTGAACACCGGGGAGCTGTTTTTT. Its protein is CAISEGTLNTGELFF.

This clone turned up a few times. In the same sample, other DNA sequences code for this CDR3. The CDR3, as DNA: TGTGCCAGCAGTCCCGGGACAGATAGCAATCAGCCCCAGCATTTT. This translates into CASSPGTDSNQPQHF. The V and J genes are TRBV2 and TRBJ1-5; 7 bases align to TRBD1. Germline V gene sequence: CDR1 SNHLY, CDR2 FYNNEI. This CDR3 comprises 15 residues. V shed 5 bases and J 0 bases; nucleotides not matched to a gene: 4.

The chain couples TRBV18 to TRBJ2-5, with 7 positions matching TRBD1. This CDR3 region has 14 residues. With 4 bases clipped from V and 4 bases from J, the junction kept 6 bases outside the gene matches. CDR1 is KGHSH and CDR2 is LQKENI in the germline V gene. CDR3 region: CASSHTRGRETQYF. The DNA of the CDR3 is TGTGCCAGCTCACATACTAGGGGGCGAGAGACCCAGTACTTC.

The chain has TRBV5-1 and TRBJ2-3, with 7 bases aligning to TRBD2. The germline gives CDR1 SGHRS, CDR2 YFSETQ. V lost 1 base, J lost 0 bases, and 11 bases stayed unmatched. There are 18 residues in the CDR3. CDR3 protein: CASSLRGSGDDSTDTQYF. In DNA form, the CDR3 reads TGCGCCAGCAGCTTGAGGGGAAGCGGGGATGATAGCACAGATACGCAGTATTTT.

V is TRBV7-8 and J is TRBJ2-7; 7 bases are a match to TRBD1. Germline-derived CDR1 and CDR2 are SGHVS and FQNEAQ. The CDR3 is 16 residues long. The V segment lost 5 bases and the J segment 0 bases; nucleotides outside the gene matches: 10. The CDR3 is CASSAQTGSGSYEQYF. Here the CDR3 DNA reads TGTGCCAGCAGCGCCCAGACAGGGTCGGGCTCCTACGAGCAGTACTTC.

The rearrangement links TRBV19 to TRBJ2-2; no clear D. Looked up from germline, CDR1 is LNHDA and CDR2 is SQIVND (reference sequence). Trimming pared 7 bases from V and 6 bases from J, leaving 9 bases between. CDR3 length: 12 residues. This CDR3 is CASKVGAGELFF. The DNA of the CDR3 is TGTGCCAGTAAGGTGGGCGCCGGGGAGCTGTTTTTT.

The rearrangement joins TRBV7-9 to TRBJ1-2; no firm D call. In germline, CDR1 is SEHNR, CDR2 FQNEAQ (reference sequence). Trimming removed 5 bases at V and 8 bases at J, with 21 bases between. The CDR3 contains 15 residues. CDR3 coding DNA: TGTGCCAGCAGCCCAAACCCGTTGACGGCTTTAGGCTACACCTTC. Its protein product is CASSPNPLTALGYTF.

The chain employs TRBV15 and TRBJ1-5, with 7 bases that match TRBD1. V was pared by 0 bases and J by 3 bases, with 11 bases of the junction left unmatched. There are 18 residues in the CDR3. Germline CDR1 and CDR2: LNHNV and YYDKDF (reference sequence). The CDR3 protein is CATSRDLVWGQNNQPQHF. As DNA, the CDR3 is TGTGCCACCAGCAGAGATCTGGTATGGGGACAGAACAATCAGCCCCAGCATTTT. The full variable domain, with the rest looked up from reference TRBV15 and TRBJ1-5, is DAMVIQNPRYQVTQFGKPVTLSCSQTLNHNVMYWYQQKSSQAPKLLFHYYDKDFNNEADTPDNFQSRRPNTSFCFLDIRSPGLGDTAMYLCATSRDLVWGQNNQPQHFGDGTRLSIL.

The V and J genes are TRBV7-9 and TRBJ2-7; 7 nucleotides match TRBD1. The CDR3 extends over 15 amino acids. Germline CDR1 is SEHNR and CDR2 is FQNEAQ (reference sequence). J lost 2 bases, V lost 4 bases, and 8 bases had no gene match. The CDR3 loop is CASSSNGQATYEQYF. The CDR3 DNA is TGTGCCAGCAGCTCAAACGGACAGGCGACCTACGAGCAGTACTTC.

The chain joins TRBV5-1 to TRBJ2-3; no reliable D call. Germline assignment: CDR1 SGHRS and CDR2 YFSETQ. V was clipped by 3 bases and J by 6 bases, with 5 bases between them. This CDR3 is built from 11 residues. CDR3 in amino acids: CASSYLDTQYF. As DNA, the CDR3 is TGCGCCAGCAGCTACCTTGATACGCAGTATTTT.

The V and J genes are TRBV2 and TRBJ2-2, with a tentative D call TRBD1 (6 bases). The germline V and J ends were trimmed by 7 bases and 0 bases, with 12 bases remaining between them. CDR3 size: 15 residues. CDR1 and CDR2 from the germline V gene are SNHLY and FYNNEI. CDR3: CASTTGSPNTGELFF. CDR3 nucleotide sequence: TGTGCCAGCACAACAGGGTCTCCGAACACCGGGGAGCTGTTTTTT.

This clone has a single count. The gene calls are TRBV15 and TRBJ2-7; D not certain. Germline loops: CDR1 LNHNV, CDR2 YYDKDF (reference sequence). Trimming took 2 bases from V and 1 from J, leaving 15 bases between them. This CDR3 comprises 16 residues. The CDR3 is CATSRPATQLSYEQYF. DNA of the CDR3: TGTGCCACCAGCAGACCCGCTACTCAACTATCCTACGAGCAGTACTTC.

The chain carries TRBV11-2 and TRBJ2-1, with 7 positions matching TRBD2. The germline gives CDR1 SGHAT, CDR2 FQNNGV. The CDR3 spans 15 residues. Germline trimming cut 1 base from V and 10 bases from J; bases unmatched to any gene: 10. The CDR3 bases are TGTGCCAGCAGCTTAGTCCATCCGGGGGAGGGGGAGCAGTTCTTC. Translated, it gives CASSLVHPGEGEQFF.

The CDR3 DNA is TGCGCCAGCAGCCATCATTTAGCGGGAGAGGACTTCTTC. Amino acid sequence: CASSHHLAGEDFF. This sequence joins TRBV4-1 and TRBJ2-1, with 9 positions matching TRBD2. CDR1 MGHRA and CDR2 YSYEKL come from the germline V gene. There are 13 residues in the CDR3. V dropped 3 bases and J dropped 16; count of bases not matched to a gene: 10.

The chain recombines TRBV28 with TRBJ2-3; 7 bases agree with TRBD2. From germline, CDR1 is MDHEN and CDR2 SYDVKM. This CDR3 comprises 16 residues. Losses at the gene ends were 5 bases for V and 2 bases for J; bases not matched to a gene: 10. The CDR3 protein is CASSPGGGEATDTQYF. The CDR3 nucleotides are TGTGCCAGCAGTCCGGGGGGTGGGGAAGCCACAGATACGCAGTATTTT.

The chain recombines TRBV27 with TRBJ2-7, with D possibly matching TRBD1 (5 bases). The CDR3 length is 15 residues. Trimming left V 3 bases short and J 3 bases short, with 15 bases between. In germline, CDR1 is MNHEY, CDR2 SMNVEV (reference sequence). For the CDR3, the DNA is TGTGCCAGCAGTTTGAAGACCCTGGGGCACTACGAGCAGTACTTC. Its translation is CASSLKTLGHYEQYF.

The chain has TRBV28 and TRBJ1-2; D unresolved. The CDR3 is 14 amino acids. CDR1 and CDR2 (germline): MDHEN, SYDVKM. V lost 5 bases and J 5 bases, leaving 15 bases between the germline ends. The CDR3 is CASSTSVGKYGYTF. CDR3 bases: TGTGCCAGCAGTACCTCGGTGGGGAAGTATGGCTACACCTTC.

The chain recombines TRBV4-2 with TRBJ1-6; the D gene is possibly TRBD1 (6 bases). Germline assignment: CDR1 LGHNA and CDR2 YNFKEQ. V lost 4 bases to trimming and J lost 4 bases, with 17 bases between them. The length of the CDR3 is 17 residues. The CDR3 here is CASSPGTIGAYNSPLHF. The CDR3 DNA reads as TGTGCCAGCAGCCCTGGGACAATCGGGGCTTATAATTCACCCCTCCACTTT.

The gene calls are TRBV5-1 and TRBJ1-1; 7 nucleotides align to TRBD1. The germline V gene encodes CDR1 SGHRS and CDR2 YFSETQ. The CDR3 consists of 17 residues. V lost 1 base and J lost 0; bases outside the gene matches: 9. The CDR3 DNA reads TGCGCCAGCAGCTTGACATACTTGGGACAGATGAACACTGAAGCTTTCTTT. As protein: CASSLTYLGQMNTEAFF.

The chain combines TRBV7-2 with TRBJ2-1, with D perhaps TRBD2 (6 bases). Germline assignment: CDR1 SGHTA and CDR2 FQGNSA. The V end lost 0 bases, the J end lost 8 bases, and 11 bases lay between the germline ends. CDR3 length: 14 amino acids. The CDR3 here is CASSLAISGDEQFF. CDR3 in DNA: TGTGCCAGCAGCTTAGCGATTAGCGGAGATGAGCAGTTCTTC.

This rearrangement joins TRBV19 to TRBJ1-2; D is uncertain. Germline-derived CDR1 and CDR2 are LNHDA and SQIVND (reference sequence). The CDR3 spans 15 residues. Trimming pared 10 bases from V and 0 bases from J, leaving 18 bases between. CDR3 sequence (DNA): TGTGCCACCAGTATAGGAGGCGGACCTAACTATGGCTACACCTTC. Protein product: CATSIGGGPNYGYTF.

The chain recombines TRBV19 with TRBJ1-2, with D perhaps TRBD1 (5 bases). Germline V lookup: CDR1 LNHDA, CDR2 SQIVND (reference sequence). The V end was cut by 7 bases, the J end by 4 bases, with 13 bases between. The CDR3 is 13 amino acids. DNA of the CDR3: TGTGCCAGTATCGGGGGTCCCCTCTATGGCTACACCTTC. This translates into CASIGGPLYGYTF.

This chain joins TRBV9 and TRBJ2-6; D call uncertain. V lost 0 bases and J 1 base, leaving 14 bases between the germline ends. In germline, CDR1 is SGDLS, CDR2 YYNGEE. The CDR3 is made up of 18 amino acids. The CDR3 nucleotides read TGTGCCAGCAGCGTAGGGCGGCAAGGGATTTCTGGGGCCAACGTCCTGACTTTC. This encodes CASSVGRQGISGANVLTF.